Reported below is one T cell receptor beta chain. Its antigen is not known. This specimen belongs to a study of shared clonotypes between healthy human individuals. Overall study results and limits: Relative to their counterparts shared across all four donors, non-shared clonotypes exhibited diminished generation probabilities. It was the few donors that limited the genetic and exposure-history diversity represented.

Profiled with immunoSEQ multiplex PCR; TCRdb holds only in-frame clones, not every one. The table records millions of clones, 90% to 95% of them present only once. CDR3 length equals 15 residues. Germline values: CDR1 SGHAT, CDR2 FQNNGV. V gave up 5 bases and J gave up 5 bases, with 15 bases separating them. Sequencing was carried out using naive CD4+ T cells sorted from blood. Indicated subset: CD45RA+ positively selected. The chain joins TRBV11-2 to TRBJ1-4; D may be TRBD1 (5 bases). The TCR originated in a man between 18 and 35 years old in good health. The CDR3 region is CASSPRGRGNEKLFF. For the CDR3, the DNA is TGTGCCAGCAGCCCTCGAGGGAGGGGCAATGAAAAACTGTTTTTT. The complete variable domain, with remaining parts taken from reference TRBV11-2 and TRBJ1-4, reads EAGVAQSPRYKIIEKRQSVAFWCNPISGHATLYWYQQILGQGPKLLIQFQNNGVVDDSQLPKDRFSAERLKGVDSTLKIQPAKLEDSAVYLCASSPRGRGNEKLFFGSGTQLSVL.